This T cell receptor beta chain was captured by sequencing in a study of CD8+ T cells in alopecia areata. Whole-study results and caveats: Lesional tissue from the scalp (especially in alopecia totalis/universalis) showed higher clonality than normal scalp. Mouse data revealed clearer TCR sharing than patient data did, a gap possibly tied to HLA.

This clone was picked up one time. The antigen remains undetermined. Sequencing templates came from extracted RNA that was reverse transcribed into cDNA. Assay used: immunoSEQ multiplex PCR; TCRdb lists only in-frame clones, some missing. The table includes 65,000 to 95,000 clones, roughly 51% detected once. The V end was cut by 2 bases, the J end by 10 bases, with 9 bases between. Germline V CDR1 and CDR2: MNHEY, SMNVEV (reference sequence). The CDR3 totals 12 residues. The sequence was collected from a human donor with alopecia areata. V gene TRBV27 combines with J gene TRBJ2-1, with D perhaps matching TRBD2 (5 bases). Sequenced input: NKG2D-high CD8+ T cells sorted from blood. The CDR3 region has the DNA TGTGCCAGCAGTTTAACGGGGTTGGAGCAGTTCTTC. Translation: CASSLTGLEQFF.